This T cell receptor beta chain comes out of a study of blood T cell repertoires in COVID-19. Overall study context: The study drew acute and convalescent COVID-19 samples from the United States, Italy and Spain. Sample material is recorded as cDNA or gDNA derived from T cells, B-cell-depleted T cells, or PBMCs.

The CDR3 spans 13 residues. Trimming removed 3 bases from V and 6 bases from J, with 10 bases in between. CDR1 is SGHRS and CDR2 is YFSETQ in the germline V gene. Authors' analysis steps: Amplification from reference gene primers served as the basis for estimated nucleated cell counts. Here immunoSEQ multiplex PCR was the method, and the copy in TCRdb shows in-frame clones only, minus some. V and J calls and clone size are as listed in that table; D and trimming were resolved from the DNA. The data show 64,000 or so clones, approximately 91% seen once. The source of this sequence is a human donor in a cohort sampled during active COVID-19. Sample: peripheral blood. J is TRBJ2-1 and V is TRBV5-1; tentatively, D is TRBD1 (5 bases). The CDR3 bases are TGCGCCAGCAGCTCCGACAGTTTCAATGAGCAGTTCTTC. Translated, it gives CASSSDSFNEQFF.